These 24 T cell receptor beta chains came from one sample sequenced in a study of human thymus T cells. Resected material from corrective heart surgery provided the thymus tissue analysed. The assay was immunoSEQ multiplex PCR, and TCRdb's table has in-frame clones only and misses some. Of tens of thousands of clones listed, 95% to 98% were seen once; the top ten hold roughly 0.028%. The specimen sequenced was thymus tissue. These TCRs come from a boy younger than two with a congenital heart defect but otherwise immunologically healthy.

The table lists this clone with a few counts. The V and J genes are TRBV4-1 and TRBJ1-2; D is ambiguous. The CDR3 runs 14 residues. The germline CDR1 and CDR2 sequences are MGHRA and YSYEKL. V lost 0 bases and J 1 base, leaving 6 bases between the germline ends. The CDR3 coding sequence is TGCGCCAGCAGCCAAGACAGACTTAACTATGGCTACACCTTC. Protein product: CASSQDRLNYGYTF.

The CDR3 loop reads CASSQEPHRQGRDAFF. CDR3 nucleotides: TGTGCCAGCAGCCAAGAACCTCACCGACAGGGGCGGGATGCTTTCTTT. V is TRBV14 and J is TRBJ1-1; TRBD1 matches at 8 bases. CDR3 length: 16 amino acids. V lost 0 bases to trimming and J lost 11 bases; unmatched junction nucleotides: 14. The germline V gene has CDR1 SGHDN and CDR2 FVKESK.

CDR3 sequence (DNA): TGTGCCAGCAGTTACACCCTAAGAGATACGCAGTATTTT. Residues: CASSYTLRDTQYF. This rearrangement joins TRBV6-5 to TRBJ2-3; no reliable D call. V was cut by 2 bases and J by 5 bases, with 8 bases left in between. Per germline, CDR1 MNHEY and CDR2 SVGAGI. The CDR3 spans 13 residues.

The chain recombines TRBV10-3 with TRBJ2-7; 8 bases agree with TRBD2. After removal of 5 bases from V and 4 bases from J, the junction contained 10 bases not matched to a gene. CDR1 and CDR2 (germline): ENHRY, SYGVKD. The CDR3 is made up of 15 amino acids. Written as DNA, the CDR3 is TGTGCCATCAGTTTCACTTCCGGGACTAGATACGAGCAGTACTTC. Its protein product is CAISFTSGTRYEQYF.

V gene TRBV28 combines with J gene TRBJ2-1; 12 nucleotides agree with TRBD2. V was clipped by 5 bases and J by 7 bases; unmatched bases: 18. In germline, CDR1 is MDHEN, CDR2 SYDVKM. The CDR3 has 19 amino acids. The CDR3 region is CASSMGGLAGRAVRNEQFF. The DNA for the CDR3 is TGTGCCAGCAGTATGGGAGGACTAGCGGGAAGGGCGGTAAGAAATGAGCAGTTCTTC.

CDR3 nucleotide sequence: TGTGCCAGCAGCTCCCGGACTAGCGGAAACTACACAGATACGCAGTATTTT. Translating it yields CASSSRTSGNYTDTQYF. This rearrangement joins TRBV11-2 to TRBJ2-3; TRBD2 matches 10 bases. This CDR3 spans 17 amino acids. After removal of 4 bases from V and 2 bases from J, the junction contained 9 bases not matched to a gene. The V gene's germline CDR1 is SGHAT and CDR2 FQNNGV.

The rearrangement uses TRBV11-3 and TRBJ1-1, with D tentatively TRBD1 (5 bases). The V gene lost 7 bases and the J gene lost 3 bases, with 21 bases spanning the gap. Germline V gene lookup returns CDR1 SGHNT and CDR2 YENEEA. This CDR3 has 16 residues. The CDR3: CASILGEGRADTEAFF. CDR3 nucleotide sequence: TGTGCCAGCATCCTCGGGGAGGGCAGGGCGGACACTGAAGCTTTCTTT.

V gene TRBV7-4 combines with J gene TRBJ2-7, with a tentative D call TRBD2 (6 bases). Germline CDR1 and CDR2: SGHVT and SQSDAQ. Trimming took off 5 bases at V and 0 bases at J, with 17 bases between the two ends. CDR3 size: 16 residues. This CDR3 reads CASSPSSVQSSYEQYF. Written as DNA, the CDR3 is TGTGCCAGCAGCCCATCTAGCGTCCAAAGCTCCTACGAGCAGTACTTC.

The rearrangement links TRBV14 to TRBJ2-2, with a weak D call TRBD2 (5 bases). This CDR3 contains 14 residues. Germline loops: CDR1 SGHDN, CDR2 FVKESK. The V end lost 2 bases, the J end lost 6 bases, and 10 bases lay between the germline ends. The CDR3 is CASSQPTRSGELFF. The CDR3 region has the DNA TGTGCCAGCAGCCAACCCACTAGATCCGGGGAGCTGTTTTTT.

This chain links TRBV7-9 with TRBJ1-1; TRBD1 agrees at 8 bases. J gave up 1 base and V 4 bases, and 11 bases lay outside the gene matches. CDR1 and CDR2 from the germline V gene are SEHNR and FQNEAQ (reference sequence). The CDR3 consists of 17 residues. CDR3 residues: CASSSQGADPQNTEAFF. The CDR3, as DNA: TGTGCCAGCAGCTCGCAGGGGGCGGACCCTCAGAACACTGAAGCTTTCTTT.

This clone was observed once. The V call is TRBV4-3, the J call TRBJ2-1; D call uncertain. The germline gives CDR1 LGHNA, CDR2 YSLEER. This CDR3 comprises 15 residues. Trimming shortened V by 2 bases and J by 4 bases, and 12 bases separated the two germline ends. CDR3 in amino acids: CASSQKGDLYNEQFF. CDR3 nucleotide sequence: TGCGCCAGCAGCCAAAAGGGCGACTTATACAATGAGCAGTTCTTC.

V is TRBV19 and J is TRBJ1-2; perhaps TRBD1 as D (5 bases). The germline V and J ends were trimmed by 5 bases and 8 bases, with 21 bases remaining between them. Germline-derived CDR1 and CDR2 are LNHDA and SQIVND (reference sequence). This CDR3 comprises 15 residues. The CDR3 region has the DNA TGTGCCAGTAGTTTGATAGGGACTGACGCCAAGGGCTACACCTTC. This gives the protein CASSLIGTDAKGYTF.

The chain couples TRBV27 to TRBJ2-3; 7 nucleotides line up with TRBD1. Per the germline V gene, CDR1 is MNHEY and CDR2 is SMNVEV (reference sequence). The V and J ends lost 6 bases and 2 bases, in that order; junction bases with no gene match: 11. The CDR3 is 16 amino acids. CDR3 amino acids: CASRNRDSPTTDTQYF. The CDR3 bases are TGTGCCAGCAGGAACAGGGACAGCCCAACCACAGATACGCAGTATTTT.

This clone appeared a single time. The chain is built from TRBV21-1 and TRBJ2-2. TRBV21-1 is a pseudogene. This CDR3 contains 18 residues. The CDR3 nucleotides read TGTGCCAGCAGCAAAGAGGCATGGGGATCCTATTACACCGGGGAGCTGTTTTTT. It yields the protein CASSKEAWGSYYTGELFF.

This chain links TRBV2 with TRBJ2-1, with D possibly being TRBD1 (6 bases). Germline CDR1 and CDR2: SNHLY and FYNNEI. This CDR3 spans 15 amino acids. Trimming took 5 bases from V and 2 from J, leaving 13 bases between them. The CDR3 sequence is CASSFQGIPYNEQFF. The CDR3 DNA reads TGTGCCAGCAGTTTCCAGGGGATCCCCTACAATGAGCAGTTCTTC.

The chain couples TRBV18 to TRBJ1-3; D unclear. The germline gives CDR1 KGHSH, CDR2 LQKENI. This CDR3 is 16 amino acids long. V was trimmed by 1 base and J by 0 bases, leaving 10 bases between them. CDR3 in DNA: TGTGCCAGCTCACCACTGGAGCATTACTCTGGAAACACCATATATTTT. Its translation: CASSPLEHYSGNTIYF.

The rearrangement uses TRBV4-2 and TRBJ2-3; a possible D gene is TRBD1 (5 bases). V lost 0 bases, J lost 0 bases, and 10 bases lay in between. The CDR3 runs 16 residues. Germline lookup yields CDR1 LGHNA and CDR2 YNFKEQ. The CDR3 protein is CASSQDRSGSTDTQYF. The CDR3 coding sequence is TGTGCCAGCAGCCAAGATAGATCAGGGAGCACAGATACGCAGTATTTT.

This clone was recorded once. The gene calls are TRBV12-5 and TRBJ2-3; 9 positions match TRBD1. From germline, CDR1 is LGHNT and CDR2 FRNRAP. This CDR3 spans 15 amino acids. The V segment lost 5 bases and the J segment 4 bases; nucleotides outside the gene matches: 7. CDR3 DNA sequence: TGTGCTAGTGGTCTTCGACAGGGGGTGGCAGATACGCAGTATTTT. It yields the protein CASGLRQGVADTQYF. The whole variable domain, remainder taken from reference TRBV12-5 and TRBJ2-3, is DARVTQTPRHKVTEMGQEVTMRCQPILGHNTVFWYRQTMMQGLELLAYFRNRAPLDDSGMPKDRFSAEMPDATLATLKIQPSEPRDSAVYFCASGLRQGVADTQYFGPGTRLTVL.

The J gene is TRBJ2-7, the V gene TRBV9; 7 nucleotides align to TRBD1. V was pared by 3 bases and J by 4 bases, with 7 bases of the junction left unmatched. This CDR3 is built from 14 residues. Germline-derived CDR1 and CDR2 are SGDLS and YYNGEE. DNA for the CDR3: TGTGCCAGCAGCGAACAGACAGGGCCGTACGAGCAGTACTTC. It codes for CASSEQTGPYEQYF.

The rearrangement links TRBV7-2 to TRBJ1-2, with 10 bases aligning to TRBD1. The CDR3 sequence is 16 residues long. The V segment lost 4 bases and the J segment 4 bases; nucleotides outside the gene matches: 9. CDR1 and CDR2 (germline): SGHTA, FQGNSA. The CDR3 is CASSSPGQGWGYGYTF. Here the CDR3 DNA reads TGTGCCAGCAGCTCACCGGGACAGGGGTGGGGCTATGGCTACACCTTC.

The chain couples TRBV6-5 to TRBJ2-2; possibly TRBD2 for D (6 bases). This CDR3 has 16 residues. Germline lookup yields CDR1 MNHEY and CDR2 SVGAGI. Trimming removed 4 bases at V and 0 bases at J, with 12 bases between. This chain's CDR3 is CASSLAGPSNTGELFF. Written as DNA, the CDR3 is TGTGCCAGCAGTTTGGCGGGGCCGTCGAACACCGGGGAGCTGTTTTTT.

V is TRBV11-2 and J is TRBJ2-6, with 12 positions matching TRBD1. Germline assignment: CDR1 SGHAT and CDR2 FQNNGV. CDR3 size: 19 residues. With 5 bases clipped from V and 4 bases from J, the junction kept 12 bases outside the gene matches. The CDR3 DNA sequence: TGTGCCAGCAGCACCCCCCGGGACAGGGGGCTGGGAGGGGCCAACGTCCTGACTTTC. Protein product: CASSTPRDRGLGGANVLTF.

The V call is TRBV10-1, the J call TRBJ1-1; 8 bases are shared with TRBD1. With 2 bases clipped from V and 0 bases from J, the junction kept 2 bases outside the gene matches. The CDR3 covers 15 residues. CDR1 and CDR2 from the germline V gene are WNHNN and SYGVQD (reference sequence). The CDR3 sequence is CASSETGGMNTEAFF. Written as DNA, the CDR3 is TGCGCCAGCAGTGAGACAGGGGGAATGAACACTGAAGCTTTCTTT.

Here the CDR3 DNA reads TGTGCCAGCAGCCCCGAGCATGGAGTGCGGGAGGGCCATCGCTACGAGCAGTACTTC. Amino acid sequence: CASSPEHGVREGHRYEQYF. The V call is TRBV7-9, the J call TRBJ2-7; TRBD2 agrees at 9 bases. Per the germline V gene, CDR1 is SEHNR and CDR2 is FQNEAQ (reference sequence). Trimming at V came to 5 bases and at J to 3 bases, leaving 20 bases not matched to a gene. CDR3 length: 19 amino acids.